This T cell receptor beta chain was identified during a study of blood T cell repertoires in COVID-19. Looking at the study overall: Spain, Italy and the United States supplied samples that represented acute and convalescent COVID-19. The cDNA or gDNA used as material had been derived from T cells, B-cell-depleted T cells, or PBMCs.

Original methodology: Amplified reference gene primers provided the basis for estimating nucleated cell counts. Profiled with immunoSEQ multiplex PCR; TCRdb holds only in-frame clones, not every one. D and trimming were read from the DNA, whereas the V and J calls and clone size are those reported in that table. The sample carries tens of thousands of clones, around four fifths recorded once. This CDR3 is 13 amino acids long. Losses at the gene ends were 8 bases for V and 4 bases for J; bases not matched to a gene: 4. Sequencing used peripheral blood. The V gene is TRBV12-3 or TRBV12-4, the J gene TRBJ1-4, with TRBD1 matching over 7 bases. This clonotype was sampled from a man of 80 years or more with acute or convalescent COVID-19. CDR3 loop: CASGTVLNEKLFF. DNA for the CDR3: TGTGCCAGCGGGACAGTACTTAATGAAAAACTGTTTTTT.